The present T cell receptor beta chain was sequenced within a study of T-cell reconstitution after alpha-beta-depleted transplantation in children. This clonotype occurred a few times. This CDR3 has 14 residues. Per the germline V gene, CDR1 is SGHAT and CDR2 is FQNNGV. Trimming pared 0 bases from V and 5 bases from J, leaving 11 bases between. For TCRbeta, the library was prepared with unique molecular identifiers. Using its own MiXCR run on the PCR reads, TCRdb lists one record per CDR3 protein. The data show about 340,000 distinct CDR3 sequences, approximately 10% seen once. The starting material was PBMCs from the stem cell graft donor, obtained from the stem cell graft. This receptor was identified in a human donor who donated a stem cell graft to a child with acute lymphoblastic leukemia. The V gene is TRBV11-2, the J gene TRBJ2-7, with D unclear. The CDR3 sequence is CASSLDVTDDEQYF. Here the CDR3 DNA reads TGTGCCAGCAGCTTAGATGTTACCGATGACGAGCAGTACTTC.